The clone carrying this T cell receptor (beta chain) was observed at least ten times. Its antigen is unidentified. The protocol attached unique molecular identifiers to individual cDNA molecules. A single record per CDR3 protein comes from TCRdb applying MiXCR to the 5' RACE reads. The sample lists about 63,000 distinct CDR3 sequences; under 15% were seen once. This specimen comes from a study of early T cells in non-severe SARS-CoV-2 infection. Study-level findings and limits: Matches to VDJdb favored anti-spike CD8 responses and missed private and CD4 specificities.

The sequenced material came from whole blood. The origin of this receptor is an adult who was a healthcare worker with PCR-confirmed SARS-CoV-2 infection or an uninfected control (not recorded which).

CDR3 sequence: CASSQARTDGYTF. Here the CDR3 DNA reads TGTGCCAGCAGCCAAGCCCGGACAGATGGCTACACCTTC. The chain carries TRBV3-1 and TRBJ1-2, with D tentatively TRBD1 (6 bases). This CDR3 region has 13 residues. Germline V gene data show CDR1 as LGHDT and CDR2 as YNNKEL (reference sequence). Trimming took off 1 base at V and 6 bases at J, with 9 bases between the two ends.